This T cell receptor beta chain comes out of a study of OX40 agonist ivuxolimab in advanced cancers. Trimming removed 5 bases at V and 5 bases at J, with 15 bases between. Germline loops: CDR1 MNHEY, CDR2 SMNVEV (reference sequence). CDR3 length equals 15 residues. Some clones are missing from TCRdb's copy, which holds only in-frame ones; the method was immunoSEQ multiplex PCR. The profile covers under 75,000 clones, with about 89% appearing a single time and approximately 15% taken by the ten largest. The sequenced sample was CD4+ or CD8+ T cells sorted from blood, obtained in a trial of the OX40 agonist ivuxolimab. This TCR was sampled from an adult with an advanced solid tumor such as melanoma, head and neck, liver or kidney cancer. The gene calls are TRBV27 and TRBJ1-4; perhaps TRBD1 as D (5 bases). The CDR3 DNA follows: TGTGCCAGCAGTCGAAACGGGGCTCTCAATGAAAAACTGTTTTTT. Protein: CASSRNGALNEKLFF.